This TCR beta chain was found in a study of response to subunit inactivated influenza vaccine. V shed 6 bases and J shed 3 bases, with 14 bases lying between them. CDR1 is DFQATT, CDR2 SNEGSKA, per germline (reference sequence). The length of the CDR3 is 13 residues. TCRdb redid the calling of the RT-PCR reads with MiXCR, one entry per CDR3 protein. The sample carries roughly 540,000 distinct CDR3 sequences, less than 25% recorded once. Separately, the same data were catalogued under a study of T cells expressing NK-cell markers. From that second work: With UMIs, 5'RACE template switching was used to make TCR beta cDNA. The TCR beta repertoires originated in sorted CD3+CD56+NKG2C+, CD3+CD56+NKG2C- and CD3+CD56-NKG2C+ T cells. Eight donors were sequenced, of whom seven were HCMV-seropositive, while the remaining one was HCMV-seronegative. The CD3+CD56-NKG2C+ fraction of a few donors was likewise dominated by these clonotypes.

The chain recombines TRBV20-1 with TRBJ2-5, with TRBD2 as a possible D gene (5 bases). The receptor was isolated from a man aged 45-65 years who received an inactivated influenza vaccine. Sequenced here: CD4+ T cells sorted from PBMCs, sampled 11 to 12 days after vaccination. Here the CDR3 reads CSAGRTFKETQYF. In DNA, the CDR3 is TGCAGTGCCGGTAGGACTTTCAAAGAGACCCAGTACTTC.